This entry lists 4 T cell receptor beta chains sequenced from one sample in a study of blood T cell repertoires in COVID-19. Generated by immunoSEQ multiplex PCR, the TCRdb table keeps only in-frame clones and is missing some. The sample has more than 95,000 clones; 90% are singletons. Sequenced sample: peripheral blood. Receptors originate from a human donor with active COVID-19. The donor label of this sample is uncertain.

The chain joins TRBV7-2 to TRBJ1-1; TRBD1 agrees at 9 bases. Trimming cost V 5 bases and J 0 bases; bases outside gene matches: 7. This CDR3 spans 16 amino acids. Germline CDR1 and CDR2: SGHTA and FQGNSA. The CDR3 DNA is TGTGCCAGCAGCACTACAGGGGGCTTGGTGAACACTGAAGCTTTCTTT. It specifies CASSTTGGLVNTEAFF.

J is TRBJ2-1 and V is TRBV4-3; D not resolved. This CDR3 has 16 amino acids. The germline gives CDR1 LGHNA, CDR2 YSLEER. Trimming took 0 bases from V and 0 from J, leaving 9 bases between them. CDR3: CASSQESRNSYNEQFF. The CDR3 nucleotides read TGCGCCAGCAGCCAAGAGTCGAGGAACTCCTACAATGAGCAGTTCTTC.

The J gene is TRBJ1-2, the V gene TRBV7-3; 8 bases align to TRBD1. The germline CDR1 and CDR2 sequences are SGHTA and FQGTGA. The CDR3 is 13 amino acids. V gave up 5 bases and J gave up 7 bases; unmatched junction bases: 6. The CDR3 reads CASSTTGGTGYTF. The DNA of the CDR3 is TGTGCCAGCAGCACCACAGGGGGAACTGGCTACACCTTC.

This chain connects TRBV6-6 to TRBJ2-2; D is ambiguous. This CDR3 contains 12 residues. V lost 7 bases to trimming and J lost 4 bases, with 7 bases between them. The V gene's germline CDR1 is MNHNY and CDR2 SVGAGI (reference sequence). Written as DNA, the CDR3 is TGTGCCAGCACCCTTATCACCGGGGAGCTGTTTTTT. Translation gives CASTLITGELFF.